One sample yielded the 30 T cell receptor beta chains listed below, sequenced in a study of T cell responses to AZD1222 COVID-19 vaccine. The assay was immunoSEQ multiplex PCR, and TCRdb's table has in-frame clones only and misses some. The data show 150,000 to 200,000 clones, 80% to 95% seen once. Sample: peripheral blood, taken 28 days after the second AZD1222 dose. These receptors all come from an adult who received the AZD1222 COVID-19 vaccine.

The V call is TRBV19, the J call TRBJ1-3; TRBD1 matches 9 bases. Unmatched junction bases numbered 7, after V lost 6 bases and J lost 7 bases. This CDR3 is 14 amino acids long. Germline loops: CDR1 LNHDA, CDR2 SQIVND (reference sequence). CDR3 nucleotide sequence: TGTGCCAGTAGGTACAGGGGGCATGGGAACACCATATATTTT. Its protein is CASRYRGHGNTIYF.

For the CDR3, the DNA is TGTGCCAGCTCACCACCCTCCGGGACCCGTCGAAACAATGAGCAGTTCTTC. Translated: CASSPPSGTRRNNEQFF. The chain employs TRBV18 and TRBJ2-1; either TRBD1 or TRBD2 may supply D (5 bases each). V lost 0 bases and J lost 5, with 17 bases in between. CDR1 is KGHSH and CDR2 is LQKENI in the germline V gene. The CDR3 length is 17 residues.

V usage is TRBV21-1 and J usage is TRBJ2-3; TRBD2 was called by the table and not checked on the DNA. TRBV21-1 is a pseudogene segment. The CDR3 totals 18 residues. The CDR3 nucleotides read TGTGCCAGCAGCAAATGGGGCCTAGCGGGAGGTTGCACAGATACGCAGTATTTT. Protein: CASSKWGLAGGCTDTQYF.

J is TRBJ1-5 and V is TRBV28; 9 nucleotides align to TRBD1. The germline CDR1 and CDR2 sequences are MDHEN and SYDVKM. Germline trimming cut 2 bases from V and 2 bases from J; bases unmatched to any gene: 4. This CDR3 region has 16 residues. The CDR3 loop is CASSLRGQGGNQPQHF. DNA for the CDR3: TGTGCCAGCAGTTTAAGGGGACAGGGCGGCAATCAGCCCCAGCATTTT.

CDR3 sequence (DNA): TGTGCCAGTAGTACGACAGCTTGGGGCACTGAAGCTTTCTTT. Its protein is CASSTTAWGTEAFF. The chain carries TRBV19 and TRBJ1-1; D possibly corresponds to TRBD1 (5 bases). V was trimmed by 4 bases and J by 4 bases, leaving 13 bases between them. Germline lookup yields CDR1 LNHDA and CDR2 SQIVND (reference sequence). This CDR3 is built from 14 residues. The whole variable domain, remainder taken from reference TRBV19 and TRBJ1-1, is DGGITQSPKYLFRKEGQNVTLSCEQNLNHDAMYWYRQDPGQGLRLIYYSQIVNDFQKGDIAEGYSVSREKKESFPLTVTSAQKNPTAFYLCASSTTAWGTEAFFGQGTRLTVV.

This chain connects TRBV5-1 to TRBJ2-5, with 7 positions matching TRBD2. Germline assignment: CDR1 SGHRS and CDR2 YFSETQ. The CDR3 length is 16 residues. V was clipped by 0 bases and J by 2 bases; unmatched bases: 7. CDR3 in amino acids: CASSLVPSGVQETQYF. The CDR3 DNA is TGCGCCAGCAGCTTGGTGCCTAGCGGAGTACAAGAGACCCAGTACTTC.

The rearrangement uses TRBV6-5 and TRBJ1-1; 7 positions agree with TRBD1. Trimming removed 4 bases from V and 0 bases from J; junction bases left unmatched: 5. Germline-derived CDR1 and CDR2 are MNHEY and SVGAGI. The CDR3 totals 15 residues. The CDR3 nucleotides are TGTGCCAGCAGTTCCACGGGACAGTTGAACACTGAAGCTTTCTTT. Residues: CASSSTGQLNTEAFF.

The chain combines TRBV6-4 with TRBJ2-3; D unclear. CDR1 MRHNA and CDR2 SNTAGT come from the germline V gene. The CDR3 runs to 13 residues. V was shortened by 4 bases and J by 4 bases, with 9 bases between the two germline ends. As DNA, the CDR3 is TGTGCCAGCAGTGGACCGGAATCAGATACGCAGTATTTT. It encodes CASSGPESDTQYF.

V usage is TRBV10-3 and J usage is TRBJ1-4; 12 bases are shared with TRBD1. V lost 8 bases to trimming and J lost 6 bases; unmatched junction nucleotides: 1. The CDR3 runs to 13 residues. Germline CDR1 reads ENHRY; CDR2 reads SYGVKD. The CDR3 DNA sequence: TGTGCCATCGGGACAGGGGGCGATGAAAAACTGTTTTTT. Translating it yields CAIGTGGDEKLFF.

The chain links TRBV2 to TRBJ1-6; possibly TRBD1 for D (5 bases). The CDR3 is made up of 14 amino acids. Germline CDR1 reads SNHLY; CDR2 reads FYNNEI. The ends were cut back, 2 bases at V and 14 bases at J, with 16 bases in the middle. As DNA, the CDR3 is TGTGCCAGCAGTGAAAGTGTAGGGGATAGGGCCCTCCACTTT. Its translation is CASSESVGDRALHF.

The gene calls are TRBV7-2 and TRBJ2-7, with D possibly being TRBD2 (5 bases). The CDR3 contains 16 residues. Germline loops: CDR1 SGHTA, CDR2 FQGNSA. V dropped 2 bases and J dropped 0 bases, with 14 bases sitting between them. This chain's CDR3 is CASSLTGILSSYEQYF. CDR3 nucleotides: TGTGCCAGCAGCTTAACGGGAATCCTGAGCTCCTACGAGCAGTACTTC.

The chain recombines TRBV6-5 with TRBJ1-1, with a tentative D call TRBD1 (5 bases). The V gene lost 3 bases and the J gene lost 2 bases, with 10 bases spanning the gap. CDR3 size: 14 residues. Germline V gene sequence: CDR1 MNHEY, CDR2 SVGAGI. The CDR3 coding sequence is TGTGCCAGCAGTTATGGGGGAATAAACACTGAAGCTTTCTTT. Protein sequence: CASSYGGINTEAFF.

The chain couples TRBV3-1 (or the pseudogene TRBV3-2) to TRBJ2-1; D not certain. V was pared by 0 bases and J by 6 bases, with 12 bases between. The length of the CDR3 is 15 residues. Per the germline V gene, CDR1 is LGHDT and CDR2 is YNNKEL (reference sequence). CDR3 nucleotide sequence: TGTGCCAGCAGCCAAGATGGGGTATCAGGCAATGAGCAGTTCTTC. Translated: CASSQDGVSGNEQFF.

This rearrangement joins TRBV20-1 to TRBJ1-1; TRBD1 aligns across 7 bases. The ends lost 5 bases at V and 2 bases at J; junction bases unmatched: 5. Germline V lookup: CDR1 DFQATT, CDR2 SNEGSKA (reference sequence). The CDR3 sequence is 13 residues long. This CDR3 reads CSAGDRANTEAFF. The CDR3 DNA follows: TGCAGTGCTGGTGACAGGGCCAACACTGAAGCTTTCTTT.

The chain joins TRBV30 to TRBJ1-5; tentative D call: TRBD1 (6 bases). The V end lost 6 bases, the J end lost 5 bases, and 14 bases lay between the germline ends. This CDR3 spans 13 amino acids. Germline loops: CDR1 GTSNPN, CDR2 SVGIG (reference sequence). The CDR3 DNA reads TGTGCCTGTAATAACAGGGCTGATCAGCCCCAGCATTTT. The encoded protein is CACNNRADQPQHF.

The chain has TRBV7-2 and TRBJ2-7, with 13 bases that match TRBD2. Germline CDR1 SGHTA, CDR2 FQGNSA. Losses at the gene ends were 5 bases for V and 2 bases for J; bases not matched to a gene: 3. The CDR3 length is 15 residues. The CDR3 sequence: CASSQTSGGPYEQYF. The CDR3 DNA follows: TGTGCCAGCAGCCAGACTAGCGGGGGGCCCTACGAGCAGTACTTC.

The chain combines TRBV11-1 with TRBJ2-3; TRBD2 might be the D (5 bases). This CDR3 has 15 residues. Germline CDR1 is SGHAT and CDR2 is FQDESV (reference sequence). V was clipped by 3 bases and J by 5 bases, with 15 bases between them. CDR3 bases: TGTGCCAGCAGCTTCATCTGGGAACGGGGAGATACGCAGTATTTT. This codes for CASSFIWERGDTQYF.

The V gene is TRBV3-1 (or the pseudogene TRBV3-2), the J gene TRBJ1-6; D remains ambiguous. Trimming pared 6 bases from V and 10 bases from J, leaving 13 bases between. There are 13 residues in the CDR3. Per the germline V gene, CDR1 is LGHDT and CDR2 is YNNKEL (reference sequence). The CDR3 sequence is CASSQLMRSPLHF. CDR3 nucleotides: TGTGCCAGCAGTCAACTCATGAGATCACCCCTCCACTTT.

The chain carries TRBV7-2 and TRBJ2-3; D is perhaps TRBD2 (6 bases). CDR3 length equals 15 residues. Trimming took 1 base from V and 2 from J, leaving 10 bases between them. The germline gives CDR1 SGHTA, CDR2 FQGNSA. CDR3 residues: CASSLVAGPTDTQYF. The CDR3 DNA reads TGTGCCAGCAGCTTAGTGGCGGGACCCACAGATACGCAGTATTTT.

The V gene is TRBV7-8, the J gene TRBJ1-3; weak D call: TRBD1 (6 bases). V was shortened by 2 bases and J by 4 bases, with 18 bases between the two germline ends. CDR3 size: 17 residues. In germline, CDR1 is SGHVS, CDR2 FQNEAQ. The chain's CDR3 is CASSLYQGIGGGNTIYF. DNA of the CDR3: TGTGCCAGCAGCTTATACCAGGGGATAGGGGGAGGAAACACCATATATTTT.

This clone was counted between two and nine times. V is TRBV3-1 (or the pseudogene TRBV3-2) and J is TRBJ2-3; TRBD1 agrees at 8 bases. V lost 4 bases to trimming and J lost 1 base; unmatched junction nucleotides: 7. The CDR3 covers 16 residues. Per the germline V gene, CDR1 is LGHDT and CDR2 is YNNKEL (reference sequence). The DNA for the CDR3 is TGTGCCAGCAGCCCCCGACAGGGGTGGGGCACAGATACGCAGTATTTT. Translation gives CASSPRQGWGTDTQYF.

The chain's CDR3 is CASSQGDQETQYF. The CDR3, as DNA: TGTGCCAGCAGCCAAGGGGATCAAGAGACCCAGTACTTC. V gene TRBV11-2 combines with J gene TRBJ2-5, with D perhaps matching TRBD1 (5 bases). This CDR3 has 13 amino acids. CDR1 is SGHAT, CDR2 FQNNGV, per germline. The ends were cut back, 5 bases at V and 2 bases at J, with 9 bases in the middle.

The V call is TRBV6-2 or TRBV6-3, the J call TRBJ1-2; tentative D call: TRBD1 (5 bases). V lost 5 bases and J lost 1, with 20 bases in between. The CDR3 is 17 residues long. Germline-derived CDR1 and CDR2 are MNHEY and SVGEGT. The CDR3 is CASSPRLDSPINYGYTF. CDR3 in DNA: TGTGCCAGCAGTCCCAGACTCGACAGCCCGATTAACTATGGCTACACCTTC.

This clone occurred once. The chain joins TRBV7-9 to TRBJ2-4, with 8 positions matching TRBD2. This CDR3 has 16 residues. The junction had 9 bases not matched to a gene; V was cut back by 8 bases and J by 0 bases. CDR1 is SEHNR, CDR2 FQNEAQ, per germline (reference sequence). CDR3 amino acids: CASLGPREVAKNIQYF. Written as DNA, the CDR3 is TGTGCCAGCCTAGGACCGCGGGAGGTAGCCAAAAACATTCAGTACTTC.

The chain carries TRBV27 and TRBJ1-2; 9 bases match TRBD1. V dropped 1 base and J dropped 4; count of bases not matched to a gene: 1. Germline V gene sequence: CDR1 MNHEY, CDR2 SMNVEV (reference sequence). This CDR3 has 14 residues. The CDR3 region is CASSLLGQGYGYTF. In nucleotides, the CDR3 is TGTGCCAGCAGTTTATTGGGACAGGGCTATGGCTACACCTTC.

The chain carries TRBV21-1 and TRBJ2-7; TRBD2 was called by the table and not checked on the DNA. TRBV21-1 is flagged as a pseudogene. The CDR3 covers 18 residues. CDR3 protein: CASSKGLAGGLSVYEQYF. In DNA, the CDR3 is TGTGCCAGCAGCAAGGGCCTAGCGGGAGGTCTCTCGGTCTACGAGCAGTACTTC.

V and J are TRBV6-1 and TRBJ2-5; 11 bases agree with TRBD2. The CDR3 totals 19 residues. From germline, CDR1 is MNHNS and CDR2 SASEGT. V was clipped by 7 bases and J by 3 bases; unmatched bases: 19. The CDR3 reads CASIDRGRGTSGSEETQYF. CDR3 coding DNA: TGTGCCAGCATTGACAGGGGAAGAGGCACTAGCGGGAGCGAAGAGACCCAGTACTTC.

CDR3 protein: CAISGRQERTEAFF. The CDR3 nucleotides read TGTGCCATCAGTGGGAGACAGGAAAGGACTGAAGCTTTCTTT. The genes are TRBV10-3 and TRBJ1-1, with D tentatively TRBD1 (6 bases). The CDR3 runs to 14 residues. Germline-derived CDR1 and CDR2 are ENHRY and SYGVKD. V was pared by 4 bases and J by 5 bases, with 14 bases between.

The chain is built from TRBV3-1 (or the pseudogene TRBV3-2) and TRBJ2-5; D may be TRBD2 (5 bases). CDR1 and CDR2 (germline): LGHDT, YNNKEL (reference sequence). This CDR3 spans 18 amino acids. V was shortened by 1 base and J by 5 bases, with 23 bases between the two germline ends. The CDR3 sequence: CASSQARRAPGLVETQYF. Here the CDR3 DNA reads TGTGCCAGCAGCCAAGCCAGAAGGGCCCCGGGATTAGTTGAGACCCAGTACTTC.

The V call is TRBV7-9, the J call TRBJ1-1; D is perhaps TRBD1 (6 bases). Germline-derived CDR1 and CDR2 are SEHNR and FQNEAQ (reference sequence). The V end was cut by 4 bases, the J end by 5 bases, with 20 bases between. The CDR3 is 16 amino acids. DNA for the CDR3: TGTGCCAGCAGCTCACCCCTGCCCGAAAGGGGGACTGAAGCTTTCTTT. Translating gives CASSSPLPERGTEAFF.